The 16 T cell receptor beta chains presented below share a single source sample, sequenced in a study of shared clonotypes between healthy human individuals. The data were produced by immunoSEQ multiplex PCR, yet TCRdb's version contains in-frame clones alone and is incomplete. The sample gives more than 1.2 million clones, around 98.5% of which show up once; about 0.34% is in the top ten. Sequenced input: naive CD4+ T cells sorted from blood. Subset noted: CD45RA+ positively selected. The receptors originated from a man aged 30-40 years in good health.

This rearrangement joins TRBV27 to TRBJ2-7; 13 bases match TRBD2. The CDR3 is 17 residues long. V trimming: 4 bases; J trimming: 5 bases; junction bases outside the gene matches: 11. Germline V lookup: CDR1 MNHEY, CDR2 SMNVEV (reference sequence). CDR3 sequence reads: CASSSSRTSGSMHEQYF. For the CDR3, the DNA is TGTGCCAGCAGTTCTTCACGGACTAGCGGGAGCATGCACGAGCAGTACTTC.

The chain recombines TRBV29-1 with TRBJ2-7; possibly TRBD1 or TRBD2 for D (5 bases each). V was clipped by 7 bases and J by 1 base, with 14 bases between them. This CDR3 region has 13 residues. The V gene's germline CDR1 is SQVTM and CDR2 ANQGSEA. DNA for the CDR3: TGCAGCGCAAGCGGAAGGGGATCCTACGAGCAGTACTTC. Its protein product is CSASGRGSYEQYF.

This clone was picked up one time. The junction departs from the called germline gene at one end, perhaps through a read error. CDR3 sequence reads: CASKGRGTAAKSLF. CDR3 sequence (DNA): TGTGCCAGCAAGGGCCGCGGGACCGCTGCCAAAAGCCTTTTT. The chain joins TRBV28 to TRBJ2-3; a weak D match, TRBD2 (6 bases). Germline V CDR1 and CDR2: MDHEN, SYDVKM. The CDR3 sequence is 14 residues long.

The genes are TRBV7-9 and TRBJ1-1; tentative D call: TRBD1 (6 bases). The germline gives CDR1 SEHNR, CDR2 FQNEAQ (reference sequence). The CDR3 is made up of 15 amino acids. V dropped 2 bases and J dropped 0 bases, with 10 bases sitting between them. The CDR3 nucleotides are TGTGCCAGCAGCTTACAAACAGGGCTGAACACTGAAGCTTTCTTT. Protein sequence: CASSLQTGLNTEAFF.

This rearrangement joins TRBV29-1 to TRBJ2-2; no clear D gene. The CDR3 has 14 residues. The germline gives CDR1 SQVTM, CDR2 ANQGSEA. V lost 5 bases and J lost 4, with 14 bases in between. The CDR3 sequence: CSVHAGPGTGELFF. As DNA, the CDR3 is TGCAGCGTTCATGCCGGACCGGGCACCGGGGAGCTGTTTTTT.

This sequence joins TRBV7-2 and TRBJ2-2; 10 bases map to TRBD2. Germline CDR1 and CDR2: SGHTA and FQGNSA. After removal of 5 bases from V and 5 bases from J, the junction contained 2 bases not matched to a gene. The CDR3 runs to 14 residues. The CDR3 here is CASSRLAGTGELFF. Here the CDR3 DNA reads TGTGCCAGCAGCCGACTAGCGGGTACCGGGGAGCTGTTTTTT.

The chain joins TRBV5-4 to TRBJ2-1; TRBD2 matches 7 bases. Germline V gene sequence: CDR1 SGHNT, CDR2 YYREEE (reference sequence). The CDR3 is 15 amino acids. J gave up 6 bases and V 4 bases, and 10 bases lay outside the gene matches. CDR3 sequence: CASSRAGRELNEQFF. As DNA, the CDR3 is TGTGCCAGCAGCCGGGCGGGGCGGGAGCTCAATGAGCAGTTCTTC.

The chain uses TRBV6-5 and TRBJ2-1, with a tentative D call TRBD1 (5 bases). V was cut by 0 bases and J by 6 bases, with 12 bases left in between. The CDR3 length is 15 residues. Germline CDR1 reads MNHEY; CDR2 reads SVGAGI. This chain's CDR3 is CASSYSRVPRNEQFF. The CDR3 nucleotides read TGTGCCAGCAGTTACTCCAGGGTGCCCCGCAATGAGCAGTTCTTC.

In regard to this clone: The same CDR3 arises from other DNA sequences in this sample as well. The chain has TRBV19 and TRBJ1-5; TRBD1 matches at 9 bases. The CDR3 spans 13 residues. Germline V gene lookup returns CDR1 LNHDA and CDR2 SQIVND (reference sequence). The V and J ends lost 8 bases and 4 bases, in that order; junction bases with no gene match: 3. CDR3 bases: TGTGCCAGTGCTGACAGGGGGAATCAGCCCCAGCATTTT. Protein product: CASADRGNQPQHF.

The chain has TRBV6-6 and TRBJ2-7; D remains unclear. Germline V gives CDR1 MNHNY, CDR2 SVGAGI (reference sequence). The CDR3 totals 11 residues. With 10 bases removed from V and 3 bases from J, the gap between germline ends came to 10 bases. CDR3 DNA: TGTGCCATCGGTACAGTCTACGAGCAGTACTTC. Its translation: CAIGTVYEQYF.

This clone was seen only a few times. This chain joins TRBV29-1 and TRBJ2-7; TRBD1 aligns across 9 bases. The CDR3 loop spans 14 amino acids. Germline assignment: CDR1 SQVTM and CDR2 ANQGSEA. J lost 5 bases, V lost 3 bases, and 8 bases had no gene match. In nucleotides, the CDR3 is TGCAGCGTTGATCCCGGGACAGGGCCGAACGAGCAGTACTTC. Translating it yields CSVDPGTGPNEQYF.

J is TRBJ2-1 and V is TRBV15; D might be TRBD2 (6 bases). V shed 0 bases and J shed 3 bases, with 15 bases lying between them. CDR1 is LNHNV and CDR2 is YYDKDF in the germline V gene (reference sequence). This CDR3 spans 17 amino acids. CDR3 loop: CATSRDITSPHYNEQFF. The CDR3 DNA follows: TGTGCCACCAGCAGAGATATAACTAGCCCCCACTACAATGAGCAGTTCTTC. Full variable domain (missing parts from reference TRBV15 and TRBJ2-1): DAMVIQNPRYQVTQFGKPVTLSCSQTLNHNVMYWYQQKSSQAPKLLFHYYDKDFNNEADTPDNFQSRRPNTSFCFLDIRSPGLGDTAMYLCATSRDITSPHYNEQFFGPGTRLTVL.

This clone was detected once. The CDR3, as DNA: TGTGCCCATCGGAGGCGGACTTCCTACAATGAGCAGTTCTTC. Translating it yields CAHRRRTSYNEQFF. The J gene is TRBJ2-1, the V gene TRBV2; D perhaps matches TRBD2 (5 bases). Germline CDR1 SNHLY, CDR2 FYNNEI. V was shortened by 11 bases and J by 1 base, with 15 bases between the two germline ends. The CDR3 is 14 amino acids. Drawing the rest from reference TRBV2 and TRBJ2-1, the complete variable domain is EPEVTQTPSHQVTQMGQEVILRCVPISNHLYFYWYRQILGQKVEFLVSFYNNEISEKSEIFDDQFSVERPDGSNFTLKIRSTKLEDSAMYFCAHRRRTSYNEQFFGPGTRLTVL.

Turning to this clone: At the DNA level, this CDR3 is encoded by other sequences in the same sample as well. The rearrangement links TRBV27 to TRBJ1-1; D gene unclear. Germline V gene lookup returns CDR1 MNHEY and CDR2 SMNVEV (reference sequence). The V end was cut by 3 bases, the J end by 4 bases, with 6 bases between. The CDR3 contains 12 residues. CDR3 DNA sequence: TGTGCCAGCAGTTTCCGGGGCACTGAAGCTTTCTTT. Protein: CASSFRGTEAFF.

This sequence joins TRBV28 and TRBJ2-2, with 7 bases identical to TRBD2. J was trimmed by 4 bases and V by 8 bases; bases with no gene match: 10. The CDR3 totals 15 residues. Germline CDR1 reads MDHEN; CDR2 reads SYDVKM. CDR3 protein: CASDKAGYSTGELFF. The CDR3 DNA sequence: TGTGCCAGCGATAAAGCGGGATATAGCACCGGGGAGCTGTTTTTT.

The chain couples TRBV9 to TRBJ2-3; 9 nucleotides match TRBD2. The CDR3 contains 15 residues. Unmatched junction bases numbered 8, after V lost 4 bases and J lost 5 bases. Germline V gene lookup returns CDR1 SGDLS and CDR2 YYNGEE. The CDR3, as DNA: TGTGCCAGCAGCACACGAGCGGGAGGCGGAGATACGCAGTATTTT. Encoded protein: CASSTRAGGGDTQYF.